This T cell receptor (beta chain) was identified in a study of T cell responses to AZD1222 COVID-19 vaccine (dated by TCRdb to the early 2020s). For context, the study as a whole: AZD1222 recipients with second doses at about 4 weeks or about 12 weeks were pooled, because spike-specific TCR depth and breadth did not differ between schedules. A total of approximately 240 trial participants underwent TCR sequencing, of whom around 210 had received two doses of AZD1222 and about 25 had received two doses of the MenACWY control vaccine. Trial participants were enrolled by age into 18-55, 56-69 and 70-plus year subgroups, with roughly 160, 29 and 62 TCR-sequenced participants respectively.

The time point label for this specimen denotes: baseline before first vaccination. Samples from vaccinated people were obtained from the UK trials COV001 and COV002, which included a single-blind randomized controlled phase 2/3 trial of AZD1222 (ChAdOx1 nCoV-19) in healthy adults. For TCRbeta chain sequencing, PBMC samples were collected from trial participants at day 0 and at day 28 after the second dose. In regard to this clone: This receptor's antigen is unknown. Per-base qualities were not stored, and no clone one base away is much larger.

The full study reports these points: Because no samples from the day 14 peak response were available, repertoires could be characterized only after the peak T cell response. After two AZD1222 doses, spike-specific TCR breadth and depth were significantly higher than at day 0 and than in MenACWY recipients. In the small 56-69-year group, the increase in depth fell short of significance, most likely because of low power. Participants were mostly white British, with more females than males. The authors suggested clonal diversity may have been underestimated. Epitopes outside the regions mutated in the B.1.351 and B.1.1.7 variants were reportedly recognized by nearly half of the unique spike-specific TCRs. Only five to seven AZD1222 recipients were SARS-CoV-2 seropositive at baseline, limiting conclusions about previously exposed vaccinees. CD4 TCRs associated with the vaccine covered the entire spike protein, and the dominant responses were in regions 160-218 and 743-854.

The CDR3 regions of human TCRbeta chains were analyzed by immunosequencing. In the original analysis: Repertoire TCRs were checked for matches against a reference library of SARS-CoV-2-specific TCRs that had been generated using the MIRA antigen-specificity platform. Breadth meant the fraction of unique TCRs that were SARS-CoV-2-associated, whereas depth meant the fraction of total T cells that were SARS-CoV-2-associated. Using the MIRA data, each spike-specific TCR was mapped to the spike region that the TCR reacts to and placed in a CD4 or CD8 class. Log10-transformed breadth and depth values were compared by one-way ANOVA with Sidak's multiple comparisons tests. Sourced from immuneACCESS, this table was stored by TCRdb with only in-frame sequences that have V and J called. A share of the clones is absent; for the studies checked, an unresolved V gene accounts for under half, and the remainder has no known explanation. The V and J calls and clone size are taken from that table; D and trimming were inferred from the DNA. This sample gives some 120,000 clones in total; 85% to 90% of them show up just once. Of the sample, approximately 27% falls within the top ten clones.

This clonotype originated in an adult in good health. The material was peripheral blood, obtained on day 0 of AZD1222 vaccination.

The CDR3 has the sequence CASSAPGAVQFF. The nucleotides read TGTGCCAGCAGTGCCCCCGGAGCGGTGCAGTTCTTC. The chain was built from TRBV6-4 and TRBJ2-1, with TRBD2 perhaps the D gene, on 5 matching bases. Based on the germline V gene, the CDR1 and CDR2 sequences are MRHNA and SNTAGT. The CDR3 goes from the cysteine to the phenylalanine over 12 residues. Only the CDR3 portion is preserved as DNA: 36 bases, with reading frame beginning at the first base. V is reduced by 4 bases and J by 12 bases, leaving a spacing of 13 bases between them.